This T cell receptor (beta chain) was identified in a study of cytomegalovirus exposure and HLA in healthy donors. Overall study context: Out of roughly 170 million T cells, an earlier analysis found over 90 million unique TCR beta sequences in total. Overall study findings and caveats: The only immune exposure information that was available was CMV serostatus. Many donors shared some public TCRs, even though most TCR sequences were rare. TCR beta V segments were, for the most part, productive about 87% or about 30% of the time in an earlier analysis.

13 Jbeta primers and 60 Vbeta primers were used for the PCR. TCRdb keeps only in-frame clones here, not all; method: immunoSEQ multiplex PCR. The sample holds 150,000 to 200,000 clones, approximately 81% seen once. With respect to this clone: Its specificity is unknown.

J was trimmed by 7 bases and V by 4 bases; bases with no gene match: 5. The CDR3 runs 14 residues. The germline V gene encodes CDR1 SGHRS and CDR2 YFSETQ. The chain joins TRBV5-1 to TRBJ1-6; 7 bases agree with TRBD1. Sequencing was carried out using PBMCs. The receptor was derived from a boy between 2 and 10 years old in good health and CMV-seronegative. In DNA form, the CDR3 reads TGCGCCAGCAGCATGGACAGGCCAAATTCACCCCTCCACTTT. This sequence encodes CASSMDRPNSPLHF.